The 5 T cell receptor beta chains below come from one sample, sequenced in a study of blood T cell repertoires in COVID-19. Generated by immunoSEQ multiplex PCR, the TCRdb table keeps only in-frame clones and is missing some. The sample holds approximately 290,000 clones, about four fifths seen once. Sequenced: peripheral blood. These receptors were collected from a person aged 70 to 85 with COVID-19, enrolled during active disease.

The V call is TRBV28, the J call TRBJ2-2; D is possibly TRBD1 (5 bases). The CDR3 runs 16 residues. CDR1 and CDR2 from the germline V gene are MDHEN and SYDVKM. Trimming left V 4 bases short and J 5 bases short, with 17 bases between. CDR3 residues: CASSYSGSERTGELFF. CDR3 DNA sequence: TGTGCCAGCAGTTATTCAGGGTCGGAAAGGACCGGGGAGCTGTTTTTT.

The V and J genes are TRBV5-4 and TRBJ1-5; TRBD1 agrees at 7 bases. From germline, CDR1 is SGHNT and CDR2 YYREEE (reference sequence). With 6 bases clipped from V and 3 bases from J, the junction kept 3 bases outside the gene matches. The CDR3 totals 13 residues. CDR3 bases: TGTGCCAGCACTGGGACAGTCAATCAGCCCCAGCATTTT. Amino acid sequence: CASTGTVNQPQHF. The full variable domain, its missing parts supplied by reference TRBV5-4 and TRBJ1-5, is ETGVTQSPTHLIKTRGQQVTLRCSSQSGHNTVSWYQQALGQGPQFIFQYYREEENGRGNFPPRFSGLQFPNYSSELNVNALELDDSALYLCASTGTVNQPQHFGDGTRLSIL.

The rearrangement uses TRBV5-1 and TRBJ2-6; weak D call: TRBD1 (6 bases). Trimming left V 4 bases short and J 1 base short, with 6 bases between. Germline V gene data show CDR1 as SGHRS and CDR2 as YFSETQ. CDR3 length equals 14 residues. DNA for the CDR3: TGCGCCAGCAGCGGGACATCTGGGGCCAACGTCCTGACTTTC. It yields the protein CASSGTSGANVLTF.

This clone has just a few counts. This chain uses TRBV28 with TRBJ1-4; D is possibly TRBD1 (6 bases). The V and J ends lost 8 bases and 4 bases respectively, with 11 bases between them. Looked up from germline, CDR1 is MDHEN and CDR2 is SYDVKM. This CDR3 has 13 amino acids. CDR3 loop: CASQGPNNEKLFF. The CDR3 coding sequence is TGTGCCAGCCAGGGGCCTAATAATGAAAAACTGTTTTTT.

The rearrangement uses TRBV4-1 and TRBJ1-1; possibly TRBD1 for D (6 bases). V lost 9 bases and J lost 4, with 24 bases in between. Per germline, CDR1 MGHRA and CDR2 YSYEKL. The CDR3 is 16 residues long. The CDR3 here is CASEKATQGGGTEAFF. The CDR3 region has the DNA TGCGCCAGTGAAAAGGCTACACAGGGCGGGGGCACTGAAGCTTTCTTT.